Shown below are 32 T cell receptor beta chains from a single sample sequenced in a study of metastatic and nonmetastatic thyroid tumors. No treatment had been given to any patient before thyroid surgery. TCRdb called clones again from the PCR reads with MiXCR. The sample consists of about 59,000 clones, roughly 15% of them appearing once. The material sequenced was blood. Receptors were obtained from a male donor with papillary thyroid cancer or a benign thyroid nodule (not recorded which). Some clones in this sample may be carry-over from other donors' samples.

This clone occurred many times. The chain employs TRBV19 and TRBJ2-2; TRBD2 might be the D (6 bases). Looked up from germline, CDR1 is LNHDA and CDR2 is SQIVND (reference sequence). The CDR3 consists of 16 residues. The ends were cut back, 3 bases at V and 4 bases at J, with 15 bases in the middle. The DNA of the CDR3 is TGTGCCAGTAGTATTTCGGGGGTTGTACCCACCGGGGAGCTGTTTTTT. Translation gives CASSISGVVPTGELFF.

A word on this clone: Sequence at one end of the junction differs from germline and may be a read error. The CDR3 spells CASSQERGPTYEHYF. In nucleotides, the CDR3 is TGTGCCAGCAGCCAAGAGCGGGGACCGACCTACGAGCATTACTTC. This rearrangement joins TRBV4-2 to TRBJ2-7; possibly TRBD2 for D (6 bases). This CDR3 has 15 residues. From germline, CDR1 is LGHNA and CDR2 YNFKEQ.

This clone was counted only a few times. A much larger clonotype is one base distant, so this may be a read error. This sequence joins TRBV7-9 and TRBJ2-1; D ambiguous. The V end was cut by 4 bases, the J end by 13 bases, with 14 bases between. The germline gives CDR1 SEHNR, CDR2 FQNEAQ (reference sequence). The CDR3 loop spans 12 amino acids. The CDR3 spells CASSSLYLDQFF. CDR3 coding DNA: TGTGCCAGCAGCTCACTTTATTTAGATCAGTTCTTC.

On this clone: The germline gene is not matched at one end of the junction; a read error may be the cause. This chain uses TRBV2 with TRBJ1-2; D ambiguous. From germline, CDR1 is SNHLY and CDR2 FYNNEI. The CDR3 is made up of 11 amino acids. The CDR3 sequence is CVSSSIRGYTF. CDR3 bases: TGTGTCAGCAGCTCCATCCGGGGCTACACCTTC.

This clone was counted at least ten times. The chain employs TRBV20-1 and TRBJ2-1, with 9 nucleotides matching TRBD2. CDR3 size: 13 residues. Germline trimming cut 7 bases from V and 7 bases from J; bases unmatched to any gene: 8. Germline CDR1 is DFQATT and CDR2 is SNEGSKA (reference sequence). The CDR3 DNA is TGCAGTGTGCGGGGGGGAATGTGGAATGAGCAGTTCTTC. Amino acids: CSVRGGMWNEQFF.

The chain joins TRBV6-5 to TRBJ1-1, with D uncertain. The germline gives CDR1 MNHEY, CDR2 SVGAGI. This CDR3 is built from 13 residues. Trimming removed 6 bases from V and 7 bases from J, with 15 bases in between. The CDR3 spells CASSYRDGIEAFF. CDR3 coding DNA: TGTGCCAGCAGCTACAGAGACGGTATTGAAGCTTTCTTT.

This clone was detected many times. The gene calls are TRBV4-1 and TRBJ1-5, with D tentatively TRBD1 (6 bases). This CDR3 has 16 amino acids. Per germline, CDR1 MGHRA and CDR2 YSYEKL. V shed 4 bases and J shed 0 bases, with 13 bases lying between them. CDR3 sequence: CASSLSGQSSNQPQHF. The CDR3 nucleotides are TGCGCCAGCAGCCTGAGCGGACAGAGTAGCAATCAGCCCCAGCATTTT.

V usage is TRBV5-1 and J usage is TRBJ2-5; 10 nucleotides line up with TRBD2. Germline trimming cut 0 bases from V and 1 base from J; bases unmatched to any gene: 0. Germline CDR1 reads SGHRS; CDR2 reads YFSETQ. This CDR3 has 15 residues. The CDR3 DNA reads as TGCGCCAGCAGCTTGGGGACTAGCGGCCAAGAGACCCAGTACTTC. Protein: CASSLGTSGQETQYF.

The chain carries TRBV7-3 and TRBJ2-1; the match to TRBD2 covers 7 bases. V gave up 4 bases and J gave up 4 bases; unmatched junction bases: 1. This CDR3 has 13 residues. Germline V gene lookup returns CDR1 SGHTA and CDR2 FQGTGA. The CDR3 is CASSSGGYNEQFF. Written as DNA, the CDR3 is TGTGCCAGCAGCTCGGGGGGTTACAATGAGCAGTTCTTC.

This clone was recorded at least ten times. The chain has TRBV11-2 and TRBJ2-2; D might be TRBD2 (6 bases). Germline CDR1 reads SGHAT; CDR2 reads FQNNGV. The CDR3 has 16 amino acids. V lost 2 bases and J 0 bases, leaving 10 bases between the germline ends. CDR3 region: CASSLRGSANTGELFF. In DNA form, the CDR3 reads TGTGCCAGCAGCTTACGGGGGTCCGCGAACACCGGGGAGCTGTTTTTT.

This clone has at least ten counts. The chain has TRBV5-1 and TRBJ2-5; D uncertain. V was clipped by 5 bases and J by 0 bases, with 14 bases between them. The germline gives CDR1 SGHRS, CDR2 YFSETQ. The CDR3 contains 15 residues. Here the CDR3 reads CASRSGLRYQETQYF. In DNA, the CDR3 is TGCGCCAGCAGATCCGGGCTCCGCTACCAAGAGACCCAGTACTTC.

The sample holds many counts of this clone. The V and J genes are TRBV24-1 and TRBJ1-2; D possibly corresponds to TRBD1 (6 bases). The V end lost 12 bases, the J end lost 6 bases, and 16 bases lay between the germline ends. The CDR3 is 12 amino acids. Per the germline V gene, CDR1 is KGHDR and CDR2 is SFDVKD. CDR3 sequence reads: CAAGGALHGYTF. The CDR3 nucleotides read TGTGCCGCTGGGGGGGCACTTCATGGCTACACCTTC.

This clone occurred many times. This rearrangement joins TRBV5-1 to TRBJ2-5; D perhaps matches TRBD1 (5 bases). V lost 2 bases and J lost 4, with 9 bases in between. CDR1 and CDR2 (germline): SGHRS, YFSETQ. The CDR3 contains 13 residues. DNA for the CDR3: TGCGCCAGCAGCTTCCAGGGTCGAGAGACCCAGTACTTC. Amino acid sequence: CASSFQGRETQYF.

This clone has at least ten counts. This CDR3 is also generated by other DNA sequences in the sample. This chain connects TRBV9 to TRBJ2-3; D might be TRBD2 (6 bases). V lost 0 bases and J 1 base, leaving 15 bases between the germline ends. The CDR3 spans 17 residues. The V gene's germline CDR1 is SGDLS and CDR2 YYNGEE. The CDR3 coding sequence is TGTGCCAGCAGCGTAGCCCCACCGGGACTCGGCACAGATACGCAGTATTTT. Protein product: CASSVAPPGLGTDTQYF.

Of note for this clone: A much larger clone is a single base away; this may be a read error. The V gene is TRBV5-6, the J gene TRBJ2-1; 9 bases are a match to TRBD2. V lost 1 base and J lost 5; bases outside the gene matches: 4. Germline V gene data show CDR1 as SGHDT and CDR2 as YYEEEE. The CDR3 contains 15 residues. The CDR3 is CASSLRIAGDNEQFF. The CDR3 nucleotides read TGTGCCAGCAGCTTGCGAATAGCGGGAGACAATGAGCAGTTCTTC.

Points on this clone: A read error may explain this, as a much larger clone is one base away. V and J are TRBV14 and TRBJ2-5; maybe TRBD1 (6 bases). The V and J ends lost 0 bases and 4 bases respectively, with 12 bases between them. Germline lookup yields CDR1 SGHDN and CDR2 FVKESK. This CDR3 is built from 15 residues. The DNA of the CDR3 is TGTGCCAGCAGCCAAGAGGTGTGCAGGGGAGAGACCCAGTACTTC. Amino acid sequence: CASSQEVCRGETQYF. Supplemented by reference TRBV14 and TRBJ2-5, the full variable domain reads EAGVTQFPSHSVIEKGQTVTLRCDPISGHDNLYWYRRVMGKEIKFLLHFVKESKQDESGMPNNRFLAERTGGTYSTLKVQPAELEDSGVYFCASSQEVCRGETQYFGPGTRLLVL.

About this clone itself: It may be a read error: a sequence one base away is much more abundant. This chain connects TRBV24-1 to TRBJ2-1; 11 nucleotides line up with TRBD2. J gave up 8 bases and V 6 bases, and 11 bases lay outside the gene matches. Germline V gene sequence: CDR1 KGHDR, CDR2 SFDVKD. This CDR3 contains 16 residues. CDR3 sequence reads: CATSYWTLAGGDEQFF. The CDR3 DNA reads as TGTGCCACCAGTTATTGGACTCTAGCGGGAGGCGATGAGCAGTTCTTC.

This clone has ten or more counts. The chain uses TRBV20-1 and TRBJ2-2; the match to TRBD1 covers 7 bases. The CDR3 is 14 amino acids. CDR1 DFQATT and CDR2 SNEGSKA come from the germline V gene (reference sequence). V trimming: 6 bases; J trimming: 3 bases; junction bases outside the gene matches: 7. The CDR3 DNA sequence: TGCAGTGCAACCCCGGGACAGTACACCGGGGAGCTGTTTTTT. Translated: CSATPGQYTGELFF.

This clone was seen ten or more times. The V gene is TRBV6-4, the J gene TRBJ2-5; tentative D call: TRBD2 (9 bases). V was pared by 6 bases and J by 5 bases, with 19 bases between. The length of the CDR3 is 15 residues. Germline CDR1 MRHNA, CDR2 SNTAGT. The DNA of the CDR3 is TGTGCCAGCAGACGGGCTAGCGGGACAGGTGAGACCCAGTACTTC. Translated: CASRRASGTGETQYF.

This clone was detected many times. The chain is built from TRBV10-1 and TRBJ2-2; 9 nucleotides align to TRBD1. The germline V gene encodes CDR1 WNHNN and CDR2 SYGVQD (reference sequence). The CDR3 sequence is 17 residues long. V dropped 4 bases and J dropped 4; count of bases not matched to a gene: 10. CDR3 sequence reads: CASSGTGGAGVTGELFF. The CDR3 coding sequence is TGCGCCAGCAGTGGAACAGGGGGCGCCGGGGTCACCGGGGAGCTGTTTTTT.

About this clone itself: This may stem from a read error, because a much larger clone lies one nucleotide away. The J gene is TRBJ2-5, the V gene TRBV18; possibly TRBD2 for D (5 bases). This CDR3 comprises 15 residues. CDR1 is KGHSH and CDR2 is LQKENI in the germline V gene. The CDR3 DNA reads TGTGCCAGCTCCCTGGACTCCGGGTACCAAGATACCCAGTACTTC. Translating it yields CASSLDSGYQDTQYF.

This rearrangement joins TRBV19 to TRBJ2-4; 7 bases align to TRBD1. The germline gives CDR1 LNHDA, CDR2 SQIVND (reference sequence). This CDR3 has 20 residues. V dropped 6 bases and J dropped 2; count of bases not matched to a gene: 22. CDR3 DNA sequence: TGTGCCAGTAGACCGACGACAGGGATGTGGGGCAACAATTCCAAAAACATTCAGTACTTC. This translates into CASRPTTGMWGNNSKNIQYF.

This clone occurred many times. This chain uses TRBV4-1 with TRBJ1-6; 7 bases are shared with TRBD1. Germline-derived CDR1 and CDR2 are MGHRA and YSYEKL. V lost 3 bases to trimming and J lost 14 bases; unmatched junction nucleotides: 7. This CDR3 comprises 13 residues. DNA for the CDR3: TGCGCCAGCAGCCAGTCTGGGACAGAGGCCCTCCACTTT. It codes for CASSQSGTEALHF.

This clone was found many times. The sample carries other DNA sequences with the same CDR3. This chain uses TRBV19 with TRBJ1-1, with 7 bases aligning to TRBD1. Germline-derived CDR1 and CDR2 are LNHDA and SQIVND (reference sequence). This CDR3 is 18 amino acids long. After removal of 8 bases from V and 0 bases from J, the junction contained 18 bases not matched to a gene. CDR3 sequence: CASFAFLPGQRLNTEAFF. The CDR3 region has the DNA TGTGCCAGTTTTGCGTTTCTTCCGGGACAGAGATTGAACACTGAAGCTTTCTTT.

The table lists this clone with many counts. The chain has TRBV7-3 and TRBJ2-1; TRBD2 aligns across 7 bases. The V and J ends lost 5 bases and 2 bases, in that order; junction bases with no gene match: 0. Germline assignment: CDR1 SGHTA and CDR2 FQGTGA. The CDR3 contains 13 residues. For the CDR3, the DNA is TGTGCCAGCAGCGGGGGGGCCTACAATGAGCAGTTCTTC. Translated, it gives CASSGGAYNEQFF.

At least ten counts were recorded for this clone. This sequence joins TRBV9 and TRBJ2-2, with D perhaps TRBD1 (6 bases). The V end lost 3 bases, the J end lost 4 bases, and 10 bases lay between the germline ends. Germline V lookup: CDR1 SGDLS, CDR2 YYNGEE. The CDR3 runs to 14 residues. The CDR3 protein is CASSATGLTGELFF. CDR3 DNA: TGTGCCAGCAGCGCAACAGGGCTCACCGGGGAGCTGTTTTTT.

This clone was counted at least ten times. This chain joins TRBV10-1 and TRBJ1-1, with TRBD1 matching 7 bases. V lost 5 bases to trimming and J lost 3 bases; unmatched junction nucleotides: 3. This CDR3 comprises 13 residues. Germline V gene data show CDR1 as WNHNN and CDR2 as SYGVQD (reference sequence). CDR3 in DNA: TGCGCCAGCAGTTCGGGACAGTACACTGAAGCTTTCTTT. It specifies CASSSGQYTEAFF.

This clone was seen more than once but under ten times. The junction departs from the called germline gene at one end, perhaps through a read error. This chain joins TRBV6-1 and TRBJ2-7; D gene unclear. The CDR3 extends over 13 amino acids. The V gene's germline CDR1 is MNHNS and CDR2 SASEGT. The CDR3 here is CSSSLVAGDEQYF. CDR3 coding DNA: TGTTCCAGCAGTTTAGTGGCTGGCGACGAGCAGTACTTC.

This clone was counted many times. This chain uses TRBV6-1 with TRBJ1-1; TRBD1 agrees at 7 bases. After removal of 6 bases from V and 4 bases from J, the junction contained 5 bases not matched to a gene. The CDR3 covers 13 residues. Germline V gene data show CDR1 as MNHNS and CDR2 as SASEGT. DNA of the CDR3: TGTGCCAGCAGCCGACAGGGACTCACTGAAGCTTTCTTT. It specifies CASSRQGLTEAFF.

The chain employs TRBV11-2 and TRBJ2-1; the D is unclear. The CDR3 is 15 residues long. Per the germline V gene, CDR1 is SGHAT and CDR2 is FQNNGV. Trimming pared 2 bases from V and 0 bases from J, leaving 8 bases between. The CDR3 sequence: CASSLLSGSYNEQFF. The CDR3 DNA reads TGTGCCAGCAGCTTACTATCTGGCTCCTACAATGAGCAGTTCTTC.

This clone qualifies as medium-sized. The rearrangement uses TRBV6-1 and TRBJ2-7; D may correspond to TRBD1 or TRBD2 (6 bases each). Per the germline V gene, CDR1 is MNHNS and CDR2 is SASEGT. CDR3 size: 15 residues. V lost 2 bases and J lost 0, with 11 bases in between. CDR3 DNA sequence: TGTGCCAGCAGTGAAACGGGGGCTAGCTCCTACGAGCAGTACTTC. Translation: CASSETGASSYEQYF.

This clone was seen many times. V usage is TRBV20-1 and J usage is TRBJ2-1, with TRBD2 identical over 11 bases. The CDR3 has 15 amino acids. The germline V gene encodes CDR1 DFQATT and CDR2 SNEGSKA (reference sequence). The ends lost 5 bases at V and 4 bases at J; junction bases unmatched: 7. The CDR3 region is CSAAPGTSGYNEQFF. The CDR3 nucleotides read TGCAGTGCTGCTCCCGGGACTAGCGGTTACAATGAGCAGTTCTTC.